The T cell receptor (beta chain) described here comes from a study of blood T cell repertoires in COVID-19. Study context: Whether acute or convalescent, the COVID-19 samples came from the United States, Italy and Spain. T cells, B-cell-depleted T cells, or PBMCs supplied cDNA or gDNA.

Study processing details: Amplified reference gene primers provided the basis for estimating nucleated cell counts. Generated by immunoSEQ multiplex PCR, the TCRdb table keeps only in-frame clones and is missing some. That table is the source of V, J and clone size, and D and trimming were worked out from the DNA. The repertoire has 150,000 to 160,000 clones, 80% to 90% of them found once; the top ten carry 15%. V lost 2 bases and J lost 4; bases outside the gene matches: 5. The CDR3 runs to 15 residues. Looked up from germline, CDR1 is SGHTA and CDR2 is FQGTGA. This receptor was obtained from a middle-aged woman with acute or convalescent COVID-19. The source material was peripheral blood. The chain carries TRBV7-3 and TRBJ2-1; 7 positions agree with TRBD1. The DNA of the CDR3 is TGTGCCAGCAGCTTAGAAGTGGGACAGTACAATGAGCAGTTCTTC. It specifies CASSLEVGQYNEQFF.